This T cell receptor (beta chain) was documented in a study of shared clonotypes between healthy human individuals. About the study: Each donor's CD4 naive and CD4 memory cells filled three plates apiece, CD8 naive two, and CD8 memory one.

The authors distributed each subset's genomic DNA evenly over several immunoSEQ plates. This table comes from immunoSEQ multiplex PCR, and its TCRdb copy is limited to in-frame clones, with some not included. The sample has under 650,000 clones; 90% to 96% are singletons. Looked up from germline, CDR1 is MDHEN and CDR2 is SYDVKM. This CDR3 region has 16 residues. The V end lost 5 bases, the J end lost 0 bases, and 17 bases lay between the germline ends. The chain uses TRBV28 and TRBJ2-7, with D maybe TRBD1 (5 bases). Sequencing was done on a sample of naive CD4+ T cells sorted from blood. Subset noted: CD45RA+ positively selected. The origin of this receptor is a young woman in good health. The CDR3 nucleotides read TGTGCCAGCAGTCCGTTAACAGGATATAGCTCCTACGAGCAGTACTTC. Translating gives CASSPLTGYSSYEQYF.